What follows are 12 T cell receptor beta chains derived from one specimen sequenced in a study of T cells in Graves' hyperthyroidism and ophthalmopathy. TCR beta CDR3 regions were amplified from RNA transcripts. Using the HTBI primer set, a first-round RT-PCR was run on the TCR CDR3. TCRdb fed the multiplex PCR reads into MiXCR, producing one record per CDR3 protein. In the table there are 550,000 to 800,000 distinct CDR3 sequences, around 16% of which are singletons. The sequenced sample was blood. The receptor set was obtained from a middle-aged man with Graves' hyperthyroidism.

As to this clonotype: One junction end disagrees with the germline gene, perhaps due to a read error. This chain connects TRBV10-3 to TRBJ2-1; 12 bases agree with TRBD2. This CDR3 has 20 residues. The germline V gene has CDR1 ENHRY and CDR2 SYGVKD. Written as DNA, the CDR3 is TGTGCCACCCTTGGACAGGGGACTAGCGGGCGACTTGATGCGTACAATAAGCAGTTCTTC. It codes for CATLGQGTSGRLDAYNKQFF.

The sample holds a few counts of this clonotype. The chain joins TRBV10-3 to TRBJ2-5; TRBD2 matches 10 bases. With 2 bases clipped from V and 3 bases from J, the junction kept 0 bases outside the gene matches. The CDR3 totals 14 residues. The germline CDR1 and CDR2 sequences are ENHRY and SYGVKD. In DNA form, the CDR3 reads TGTGCCATCAGTGAGGGACTAGCGGAAGAGACCCAGTACTTC. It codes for CAISEGLAEETQYF.

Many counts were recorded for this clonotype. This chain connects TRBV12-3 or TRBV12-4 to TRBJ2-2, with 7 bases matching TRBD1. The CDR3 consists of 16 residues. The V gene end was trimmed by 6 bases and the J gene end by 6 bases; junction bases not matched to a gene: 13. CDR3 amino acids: CASSPPTGRNPGELFF. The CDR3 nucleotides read TGTGCCAGCAGCCCACCGACAGGGCGTAACCCCGGGGAGCTGTTTTTT.

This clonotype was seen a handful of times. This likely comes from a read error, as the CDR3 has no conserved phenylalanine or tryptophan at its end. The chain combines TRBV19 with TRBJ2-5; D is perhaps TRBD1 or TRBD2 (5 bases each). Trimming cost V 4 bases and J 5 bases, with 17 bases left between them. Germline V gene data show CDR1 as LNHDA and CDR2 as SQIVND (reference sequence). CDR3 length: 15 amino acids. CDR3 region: CASSTGPSRGETQYL. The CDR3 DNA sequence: TGTGCCAGTAGTACAGGGCCCTCCCGAGGGGAGACCCAGTACCTC.

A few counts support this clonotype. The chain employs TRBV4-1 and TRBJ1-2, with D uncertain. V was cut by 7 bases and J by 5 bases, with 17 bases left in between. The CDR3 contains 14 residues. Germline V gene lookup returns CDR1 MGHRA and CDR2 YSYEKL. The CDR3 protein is CASTPGLPHYGYTF. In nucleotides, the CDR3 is TGCGCCAGCACCCCGGGCCTTCCCCATTATGGCTACACCTTC.

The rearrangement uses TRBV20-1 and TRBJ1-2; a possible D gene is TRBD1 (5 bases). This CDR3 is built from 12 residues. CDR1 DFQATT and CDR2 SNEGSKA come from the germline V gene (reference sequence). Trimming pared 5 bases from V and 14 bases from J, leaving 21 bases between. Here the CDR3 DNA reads TGCAGTGCTCTCGGGTCTCTCGCCTGGGGGACCTTC. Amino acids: CSALGSLAWGTF.

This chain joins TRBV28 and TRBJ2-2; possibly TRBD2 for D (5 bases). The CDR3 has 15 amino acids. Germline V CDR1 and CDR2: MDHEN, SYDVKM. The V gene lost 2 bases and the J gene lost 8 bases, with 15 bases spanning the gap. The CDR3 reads CASSLPTGGFGELFF. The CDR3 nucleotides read TGTGCCAGCAGTTTACCGACTGGCGGGTTTGGGGAGCTGTTTTTT. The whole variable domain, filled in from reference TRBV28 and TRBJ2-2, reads DVKVTQSSRYLVKRTGEKVFLECVQDMDHENMFWYRQDPGLGLRLIYFSYDVKMKEKGDIPEGYSVSREKKERFSLILESASTNQTSMYLCASSLPTGGFGELFFGEGSRLTVL.

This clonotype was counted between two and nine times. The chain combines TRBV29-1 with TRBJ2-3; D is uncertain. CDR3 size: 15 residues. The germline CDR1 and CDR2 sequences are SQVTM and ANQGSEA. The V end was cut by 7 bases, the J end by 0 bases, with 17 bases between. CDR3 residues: CSALNLRSSTDTQYF. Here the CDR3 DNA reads TGCAGCGCCTTGAACCTGCGTAGTAGCACAGATACGCAGTATTTT.

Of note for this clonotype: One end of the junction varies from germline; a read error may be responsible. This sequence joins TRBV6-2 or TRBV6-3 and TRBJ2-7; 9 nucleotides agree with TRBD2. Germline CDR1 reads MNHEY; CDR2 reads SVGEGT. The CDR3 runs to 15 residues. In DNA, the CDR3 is TGTGACAGCACTCATAGCGGGAGTGGGTACTACGAGCAGTACTTC. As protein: CDSTHSGSGYYEQYF.

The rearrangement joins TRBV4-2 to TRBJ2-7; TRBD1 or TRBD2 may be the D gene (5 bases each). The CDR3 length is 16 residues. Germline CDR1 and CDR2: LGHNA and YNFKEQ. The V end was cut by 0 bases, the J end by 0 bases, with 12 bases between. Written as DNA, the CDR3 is TGTGCCAGCAGCCAAGAGGGGGACCACCCCTCCTACGAGCAGTACTTC. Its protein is CASSQEGDHPSYEQYF.

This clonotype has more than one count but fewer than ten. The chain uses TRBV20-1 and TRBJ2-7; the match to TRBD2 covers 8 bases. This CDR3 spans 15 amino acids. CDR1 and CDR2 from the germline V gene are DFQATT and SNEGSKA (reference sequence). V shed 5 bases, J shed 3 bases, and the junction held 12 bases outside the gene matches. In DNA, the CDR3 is TGCAGTGCTCGAACCCAGCGGGAGACCGTCTACGAGCAGTACTTC. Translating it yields CSARTQRETVYEQYF.

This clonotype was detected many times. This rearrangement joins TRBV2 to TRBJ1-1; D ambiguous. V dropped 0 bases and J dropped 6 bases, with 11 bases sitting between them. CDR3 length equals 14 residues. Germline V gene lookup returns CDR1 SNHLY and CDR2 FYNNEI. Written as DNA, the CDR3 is TGTGCCAGCAGTGAAGCGCTCGCCAGATCTGAAGCTTTCTTT. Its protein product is CASSEALARSEAFF.